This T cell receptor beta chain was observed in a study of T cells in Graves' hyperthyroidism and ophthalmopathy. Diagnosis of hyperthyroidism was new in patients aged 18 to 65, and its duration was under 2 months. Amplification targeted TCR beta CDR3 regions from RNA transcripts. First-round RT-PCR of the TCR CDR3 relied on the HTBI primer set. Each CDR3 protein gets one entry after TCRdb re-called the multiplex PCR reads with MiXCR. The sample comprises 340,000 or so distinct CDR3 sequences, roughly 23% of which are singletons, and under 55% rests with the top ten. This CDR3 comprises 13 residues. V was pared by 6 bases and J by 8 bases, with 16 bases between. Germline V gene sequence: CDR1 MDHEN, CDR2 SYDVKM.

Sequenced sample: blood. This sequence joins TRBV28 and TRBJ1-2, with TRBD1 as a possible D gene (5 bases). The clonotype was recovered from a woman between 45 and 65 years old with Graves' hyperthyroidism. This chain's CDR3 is CASSQGVGAGYTF. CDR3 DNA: TGTGCCAGCAGCCAAGGGGTTGGCGCAGGCTACACCTTC.